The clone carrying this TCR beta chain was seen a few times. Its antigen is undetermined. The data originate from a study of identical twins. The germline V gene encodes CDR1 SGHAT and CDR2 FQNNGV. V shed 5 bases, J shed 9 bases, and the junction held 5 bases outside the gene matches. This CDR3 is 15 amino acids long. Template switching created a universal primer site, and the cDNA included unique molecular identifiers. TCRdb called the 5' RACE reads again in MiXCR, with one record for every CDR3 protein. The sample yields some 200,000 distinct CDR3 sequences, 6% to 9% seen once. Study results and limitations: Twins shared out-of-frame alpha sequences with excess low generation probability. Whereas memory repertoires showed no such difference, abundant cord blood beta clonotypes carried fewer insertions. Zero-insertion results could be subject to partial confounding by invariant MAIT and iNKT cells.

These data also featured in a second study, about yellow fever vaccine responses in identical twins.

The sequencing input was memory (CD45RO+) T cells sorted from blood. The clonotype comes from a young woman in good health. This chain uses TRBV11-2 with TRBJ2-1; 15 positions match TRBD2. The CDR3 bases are TGTGCCAGCAGCCGGACTAGCGGGGGGGTCGCTGAGCAGTTCTTC. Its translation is CASSRTSGGVAEQFF. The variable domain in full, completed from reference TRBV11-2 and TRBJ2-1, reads EAGVAQSPRYKIIEKRQSVAFWCNPISGHATLYWYQQILGQGPKLLIQFQNNGVVDDSQLPKDRFSAERLKGVDSTLKIQPAKLEDSAVYLCASSRTSGGVAEQFFGPGTRLTVL.